This T cell receptor beta chain stems from a study of OX40 agonist ivuxolimab in advanced cancers. Concerning this clone: Its matching antigen is unknown.

Whole-study results and caveats: The expanded peripheral T cells' antigen specificity was not determined.

Method: immunoSEQ multiplex PCR; TCRdb's copy keeps in-frame clones and lacks some. The profile shows over 80,000 clones, about 88% of them singletons. Trimming pared 4 bases from V and 2 bases from J, leaving 9 bases between. This CDR3 is built from 13 residues. CDR1 and CDR2 (germline): ENHRY, SYGVKD. The sequence was obtained from an adult with an advanced solid tumor such as melanoma, head and neck, liver or kidney cancer. Sequenced material: CD4+ or CD8+ T cells sorted from blood, taken in a trial of the OX40 agonist ivuxolimab. The chain employs TRBV10-3 and TRBJ2-7, with unresolved D. The CDR3 DNA is TGTGCCATCAGTGCTGGAAAGGCCTACGAGCAGTACGTC. It codes for CAISAGKAYEQYV.